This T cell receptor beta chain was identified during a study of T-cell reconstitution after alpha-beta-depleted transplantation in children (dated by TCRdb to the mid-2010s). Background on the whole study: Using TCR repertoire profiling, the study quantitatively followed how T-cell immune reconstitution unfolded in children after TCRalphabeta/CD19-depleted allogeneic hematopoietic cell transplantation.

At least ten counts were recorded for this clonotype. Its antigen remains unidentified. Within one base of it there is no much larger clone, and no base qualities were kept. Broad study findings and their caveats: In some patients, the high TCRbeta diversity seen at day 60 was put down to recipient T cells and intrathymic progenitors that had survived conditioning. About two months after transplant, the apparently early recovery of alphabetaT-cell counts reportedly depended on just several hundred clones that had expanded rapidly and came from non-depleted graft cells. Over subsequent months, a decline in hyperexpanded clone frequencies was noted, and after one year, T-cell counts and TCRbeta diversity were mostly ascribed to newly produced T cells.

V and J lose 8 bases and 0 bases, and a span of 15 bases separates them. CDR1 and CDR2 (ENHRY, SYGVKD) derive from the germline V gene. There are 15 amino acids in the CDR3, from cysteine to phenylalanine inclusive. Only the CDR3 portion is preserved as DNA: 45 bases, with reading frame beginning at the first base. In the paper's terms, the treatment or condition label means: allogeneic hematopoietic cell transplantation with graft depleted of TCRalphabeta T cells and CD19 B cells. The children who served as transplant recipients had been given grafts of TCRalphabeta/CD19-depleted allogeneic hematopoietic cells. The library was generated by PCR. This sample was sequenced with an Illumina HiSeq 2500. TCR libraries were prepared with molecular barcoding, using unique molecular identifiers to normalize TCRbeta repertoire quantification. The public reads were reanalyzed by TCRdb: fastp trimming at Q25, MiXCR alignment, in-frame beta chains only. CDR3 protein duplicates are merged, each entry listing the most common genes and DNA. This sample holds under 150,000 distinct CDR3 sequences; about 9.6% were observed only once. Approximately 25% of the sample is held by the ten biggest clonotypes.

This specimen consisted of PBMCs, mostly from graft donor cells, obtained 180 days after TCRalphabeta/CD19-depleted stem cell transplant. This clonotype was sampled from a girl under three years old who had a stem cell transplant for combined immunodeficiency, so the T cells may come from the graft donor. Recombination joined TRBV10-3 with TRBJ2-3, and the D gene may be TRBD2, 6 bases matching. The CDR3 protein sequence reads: CAIGGETMSTDTQYF. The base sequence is TGTGCCATCGGAGGGGAAACAATGAGCACAGATACGCAGTATTTT.